This passage covers 2 T cell receptor beta chains from one sample sequenced in a study of response to subunit inactivated influenza vaccine. TCRdb recomputed calls from the RT-PCR reads with MiXCR, one row per CDR3 protein. Of a few hundred thousand distinct CDR3 sequences listed, roughly 11% are singletons. The material sequenced was PBMCs from blood, taken more than 35 days after vaccination. These receptors were collected from a man aged 45-60 years who received an inactivated influenza vaccine.

This clonotype was detected a few times. The rearrangement uses TRBV20-1 and TRBJ1-5; TRBD1 agrees at 7 bases. With 4 bases clipped from V and 5 bases from J, the junction kept 5 bases outside the gene matches. CDR1 is DFQATT, CDR2 SNEGSKA, per germline (reference sequence). The CDR3 runs 13 residues. CDR3: CSAKATGYQPQHF. The CDR3 DNA reads as TGCAGTGCTAAGGCGACAGGGTATCAGCCCCAGCATTTT.

This clonotype was seen ten or more times. The chain links TRBV7-2 to TRBJ2-1; D not certain. CDR3 length: 13 residues. Germline CDR1 SGHTA, CDR2 FQGNSA. V was clipped by 2 bases and J by 5 bases, with 7 bases between them. In nucleotides, the CDR3 is TGTGCCAGCAGCTTAAACACAGACAATGAGCAGTTCTTC. As protein: CASSLNTDNEQFF.